This is a list of T cell receptor beta chains from one sample in a study of human T cells and chemical hapten exposure. Via MiXCR, TCRdb re-called the RACE reads, giving one row per CDR3 protein. The table has approximately 320,000 distinct CDR3 sequences, roughly 6% seen once. This material consisted of whole blood, taken in connection with sensitization to the hapten diphenylcyclopropenone (DPC). These receptors were taken from a woman aged 18 to 35 with alopecia areata. Some clones in this sample may be carry-over from other donors' samples. Each CDR3 is given with its conserved first and last residue. The order of the fields is J gene, D gene, CDR3 length, V gene, CDR3 protein. D genes are given only for firm matches.

TRBJ2-1 TRBD2 16 TRBV5-1 CASSLTTSGALNEQFF
TRBJ2-3 . 15 TRBV5-1 CASSPSEGLADTQYF
TRBJ2-1 . 14 TRBV10-3 CANQGEGSYNEQFF
TRBJ1-4 . 14 TRBV7-9 CASSDGSPNEKLFF
TRBJ1-6 . 17 TRBV6-5 CASSYYYGTLQDSPLHF
TRBJ1-5 TRBD1 15 TRBV25-1 CASSTGTGVSQPQHF
TRBJ2-5 . 14 TRBV27 CASRALFIAETQYF
TRBJ2-5 TRBD1 14 TRBV9 CASSVLDRLETQYF
TRBJ1-2 . 15 TRBV6-6 CASSGIQRTNYGYTF
TRBJ2-1 . 17 TRBV6-5 CASSYLRAESSYNEQFF
TRBJ2-7 . 16 TRBV10-3 CATSTTPSGEGGEQYF
TRBJ1-5 . 16 TRBV7-9 CASSLDPMGLGQPQHF
TRBJ1-4 . 16 TRBV5-1 CASSLATDRYNEKLFF
TRBJ2-5 TRBD2 16 TRBV11-2 CASNPRLAGYQETQYF
TRBJ1-1 . 14 TRBV6-5 CASRVTIMNTEAFF
TRBJ1-2 . 15 TRBV4-3 CASSQDRGQSNGYTF
TRBJ1-1 . 12 TRBV3-1 CASKGEVAEAFF
TRBJ2-7 . 12 TRBV29-1 CSVWTAPYEQYF
TRBJ2-1 TRBD1 16 TRBV5-1 CASSPAGTGGSGKQFF
TRBJ2-3 TRBD2 18 TRBV7-2 CASSSLLVAGGSTDTQYF
TRBJ2-3 TRBD2 14 TRBV29-1 CSVEDGGGTDTQYF
TRBJ1-4 . 13 TRBV7-2 CASSLQHDEKLFF
TRBJ2-3 TRBD1 18 TRBV10-3 CAISTPTLGTASTDTQYF
TRBJ1-1 . 15 TRBV12-3/TRBV12-4 CASSSAGAMATEAFF